The 29 T cell receptor beta chains presented below share a single source sample, sequenced in a study of blood T cells in healthy people across ages (dated by TCRdb to the mid-2010s). Library method: 5' RACE. The instrument given in TCRdb is Illumina HiSeq 2500. A second PCR of roughly 7 to 11 cycles was run with a J-beta primer mix and a sample-barcoded 5' primer. In TCRdb, the public reads were trimmed at Q25 with fastp and aligned with MiXCR, with productive beta chains retained. When rows share a CDR3 protein, they turn into one entry using the most common DNA and genes. The sample profile shows over 1.5 million distinct CDR3 sequences; about 49% of them were found once. More than 2% of the sample rests with the top ten. Specimen: blood. The receptor source for this set is a woman between 35 and 50 years old in good health.

The genes are TRBV20-1 and TRBJ2-7; the match to TRBD2 covers 9 bases. The DNA end lines up better with TRBJ2-5; the J call may be wrong. The germline CDR1 and CDR2 sequences are DFQATT and SNEGSKA (reference sequence). CDR3 length: 15 residues. CDR3 amino acids: CSARGRSGGKETQYF. In DNA form, the CDR3 reads TGCAGTGCTAGAGGTCGGAGCGGGGGGAAAGAGACCCAGTACTTC.

In its sample, this clonotype was seen a few times. V gene TRBV6-2 or TRBV6-3 combines with J gene TRBJ2-5; tentative D call: TRBD2 (5 bases). Germline values: CDR1 MNHEY, CDR2 SVGEGT. V lost 6 bases and J lost 6, with 20 bases in between. The CDR3 is 15 amino acids. CDR3 in amino acids: CASSLQGRLGKTQYF. In DNA form, the CDR3 reads TGTGCCAGCAGCCTACAAGGACGACTCGGGAAGACCCAGTACTTC.

This clonotype was seen a single time. At one end the junction does not follow the germline gene, possibly because of a read error. The rearrangement uses TRBV5-1 and TRBJ2-3, with a possible D match to TRBD1 (5 bases). CDR3 length equals 16 residues. Germline loops: CDR1 SGHRS, CDR2 YFSETQ. CDR3 amino acids: CASNLGPGSTTDTQYF. CDR3 sequence (DNA): TGCGCCAGCAACTTGGGGCCTGGGTCCACCACAGATACGCAGTATTTT. Full variable domain (missing parts from reference TRBV5-1 and TRBJ2-3): KAGVTQTPRYLIKTRGQQVTLSCSPISGHRSVSWYQQTPGQGLQFLFEYFSETQRNKGNFPGRFSGRQFSNSRSEMNVSTLELGDSALYLCASNLGPGSTTDTQYFGPGTRLTVL.

The chain combines TRBV27 with TRBJ2-1, with D perhaps being TRBD1 or TRBD2 (6 bases each). Germline V gene sequence: CDR1 MNHEY, CDR2 SMNVEV (reference sequence). CDR3 length: 15 amino acids. V was clipped by 5 bases and J by 1 base, with 12 bases between them. The CDR3 region has the DNA TGTGCCAGCAGTCCCTGGGGGGCATCCTACAATGAGCAGTTCTTC. It encodes CASSPWGASYNEQFF.

This chain's CDR3 is CASRESVGGPDEQYF. The CDR3 region has the DNA TGTGCCAGCAGGGAGTCCGTTGGGGGGCCGGACGAGCAGTACTTC. The chain employs TRBV7-2 and TRBJ2-7; the D gene could be TRBD1 or TRBD2 (6 bases each). Trimming stripped 6 bases from V and 5 bases from J, with 20 bases between. Germline V gene lookup returns CDR1 SGHTA and CDR2 FQGNSA. The CDR3 totals 15 residues.

A word on this clonotype: The junction departs from the called germline gene at one end, perhaps through a read error. The chain employs TRBV24-1 and TRBJ1-2; a possible D gene is TRBD1 (5 bases). The CDR3 is made up of 13 amino acids. CDR1 is KGHDR and CDR2 is SFDVKD in the germline V gene. CDR3 region: CAASPGDGYGYTF. The CDR3, as DNA: TGTGCCGCCAGTCCCGGGGACGGCTATGGCTACACCTTC.

The V call is TRBV5-4, the J call TRBJ2-1, with TRBD1 as a possible D gene (5 bases). This CDR3 region has 14 residues. CDR1 and CDR2 (germline): SGHNT, YYREEE (reference sequence). The germline V and J ends were trimmed by 0 bases and 9 bases, with 13 bases remaining between them. CDR3 protein: CASSLGGRFGEQFF. As DNA, the CDR3 is TGTGCCAGCAGCTTGGGGGGCAGGTTTGGTGAGCAGTTCTTC.

This chain links TRBV15 with TRBJ1-2, with 7 bases aligning to TRBD1. This CDR3 comprises 14 residues. Germline-derived CDR1 and CDR2 are LNHNV and YYDKDF (reference sequence). The J segment lost 7 bases and the V segment lost 1 base, leaving 6 bases of the junction unmatched. The CDR3 region has the DNA TGTGCCACCAGCAGAGGACAGGGACTCGCTGGCTACACCTTC. It translates to CATSRGQGLAGYTF.

The CDR3 loop is CAISEWDPQGDDYGYTF. The CDR3 DNA reads as TGTGCCATCAGTGAATGGGATCCCCAGGGGGACGACTATGGCTACACCTTC. The chain joins TRBV10-3 to TRBJ1-2, with 7 bases that match TRBD1. Germline V gene sequence: CDR1 ENHRY, CDR2 SYGVKD. The length of the CDR3 is 17 residues. Germline trimming cut 3 bases from V and 3 bases from J; bases unmatched to any gene: 13.

Here the CDR3 DNA reads TGTGCCAGCAGTTTATCGTTTCGCGGGGGGGCCTTTAGGTGGGAGCAGTTCTTC. It encodes CASSLSFRGGAFRWEQFF. This chain links TRBV27 with TRBJ2-1; 9 bases line up with TRBD2. Germline assignment: CDR1 MNHEY and CDR2 SMNVEV (reference sequence). This CDR3 region has 18 residues. Germline trimming cut 0 bases from V and 10 bases from J; bases unmatched to any gene: 16.

The chain has TRBV5-1 and TRBJ2-7; the match to TRBD1 covers 7 bases. The V gene end was trimmed by 0 bases and the J gene end by 0 bases; junction bases not matched to a gene: 9. The CDR3 covers 17 residues. The germline V gene encodes CDR1 SGHRS and CDR2 YFSETQ. The chain's CDR3 is CASSLEVRDRTSYEQYF. The DNA for the CDR3 is TGCGCCAGCAGCTTGGAGGTCCGGGACAGAACCTCCTACGAGCAGTACTTC.

As to this clonotype: Compared with germline, one end of the junction differs, possibly owing to a read error. The chain carries TRBV6-5 and TRBJ2-1, with TRBD2 matching 7 bases. This CDR3 region has 13 residues. The germline CDR1 and CDR2 sequences are MNHEY and SVGAGI. The CDR3 nucleotides are TGTGCCAGCACCAACGGGGGGTACAGTGAGCAGTTCTTC. As protein: CASTNGGYSEQFF.

This chain connects TRBV6-2 or TRBV6-3 to TRBJ1-6; D is undetermined. Between the trimmed V and J ends, which lost 6 bases and 0 bases, there was a span of 15 bases. The germline gives CDR1 MNHEY, CDR2 SVGEGT. The length of the CDR3 is 17 residues. The CDR3 spells CASSRTLASSYNSPLHF. CDR3 in DNA: TGTGCCAGCAGCCGCACTCTTGCAAGCTCCTATAATTCACCCCTCCACTTT.

The chain recombines TRBV7-2 with TRBJ2-1; a possible D gene is TRBD2 (6 bases). Trimming took off 0 bases at V and 8 bases at J, with 23 bases between the two ends. Per the germline V gene, CDR1 is SGHTA and CDR2 is FQGNSA. This CDR3 contains 18 residues. CDR3 amino acids: CASSLAPGVGRASDEQFF. In nucleotides, the CDR3 is TGTGCCAGCAGCTTAGCGCCGGGGGTAGGCAGGGCTTCGGATGAGCAGTTCTTC.

J is TRBJ1-2 and V is TRBV4-3; no clear D gene. This CDR3 is 12 amino acids long. Trimming removed 4 bases from V and 7 bases from J, with 10 bases in between. The germline CDR1 and CDR2 sequences are LGHNA and YSLEER. The CDR3 region is CASSPPLGGYTF. CDR3 DNA: TGCGCCAGCAGCCCCCCTCTCGGTGGCTACACCTTC.

In this sample, this clonotype turned up a few times. This chain uses TRBV27 with TRBJ2-7; TRBD2 agrees at 8 bases. The CDR3 length is 14 residues. In germline, CDR1 is MNHEY, CDR2 SMNVEV (reference sequence). V gave up 11 bases and J gave up 3 bases; unmatched junction bases: 12. The CDR3 sequence is CASRGGQRNYEQYF. CDR3 DNA sequence: TGTGCCTCCCGGGGGGGGCAGAGGAACTACGAGCAGTACTTC.

This clonotype was detected only a few times. The V gene is TRBV4-3, the J gene TRBJ2-7; D uncertain. Trimming pared 0 bases from V and 0 bases from J, leaving 9 bases between. Germline CDR1 is LGHNA and CDR2 is YSLEER. The CDR3 is 15 amino acids. The CDR3 here is CASSQDWQASYEQYF. The CDR3 DNA follows: TGCGCCAGCAGCCAAGATTGGCAGGCCTCCTACGAGCAGTACTTC.

V usage is TRBV15 and J usage is TRBJ2-3; the D is unclear. This CDR3 contains 15 residues. Germline assignment: CDR1 LNHNV and CDR2 YYDKDF (reference sequence). The V end was cut by 2 bases, the J end by 3 bases, with 12 bases between. CDR3 sequence reads: CATSRLLVSTDTQYF. In nucleotides, the CDR3 is TGTGCCACCAGCAGACTCCTAGTTAGTACAGATACGCAGTATTTT.

The chain employs TRBV7-8 and TRBJ2-5; D may match TRBD1 or TRBD2 (7 bases each). V dropped 3 bases and J dropped 1 base, with 15 bases sitting between them. Germline CDR1 reads SGHVS; CDR2 reads FQNEAQ. The CDR3 length is 16 residues. CDR3 amino acids: CASSLLGGTVQETQYF. The CDR3 DNA sequence: TGTGCCAGCAGCTTGCTGGGGGGGACAGTCCAAGAGACCCAGTACTTC.

In this sample, this clonotype turned up a few times. This rearrangement joins TRBV27 to TRBJ2-7; TRBD1 matches 9 bases. The J segment lost 1 base and the V segment lost 5 bases, leaving 12 bases of the junction unmatched. The CDR3 spans 17 residues. In germline, CDR1 is MNHEY, CDR2 SMNVEV (reference sequence). CDR3 in amino acids: CASSVTTGTGLSYEQYF. CDR3 coding DNA: TGTGCCAGCAGTGTAACTACCGGGACAGGGCTTTCCTACGAGCAGTACTTC.

J is TRBJ2-4 and V is TRBV28, with no clear D. Trimming cost V 5 bases and J 0 bases, with 11 bases left between them. There are 15 residues in the CDR3. CDR1 and CDR2 from the germline V gene are MDHEN and SYDVKM. The DNA of the CDR3 is TGTGCCAGCAGTCACATGGAGTTAGCCAAAAACATTCAGTACTTC. Translated: CASSHMELAKNIQYF.

This clonotype was observed a handful of times. The chain is built from TRBV27 and TRBJ1-2; 10 bases are shared with TRBD1. The CDR3 is 16 amino acids. With V trimmed by 5 bases and J by 9 bases, 15 bases remained unmatched. Germline CDR1 and CDR2: MNHEY and SMNVEV (reference sequence). The CDR3 reads CASSPLTGTGEMSYTF. CDR3 DNA: TGTGCCAGCAGTCCACTCACCGGGACAGGGGAGATGAGCTACACCTTC.

The count of this clonotype is one. The chain combines TRBV28 with TRBJ1-6; 9 bases align to TRBD1. V was pared by 1 base and J by 8 bases, with 6 bases of the junction left unmatched. Per germline, CDR1 MDHEN and CDR2 SYDVKM. The CDR3 spans 16 residues. The CDR3 loop reads CASSLSKQGAYSPLHF. The CDR3 coding sequence is TGTGCCAGCAGTTTATCAAAACAGGGGGCATATTCACCCCTCCACTTT.

The V call is TRBV4-3, the J call TRBJ2-7; D is possibly TRBD1 (5 bases). The ends were cut back, 0 bases at V and 2 bases at J, with 8 bases in the middle. Per germline, CDR1 LGHNA and CDR2 YSLEER. The CDR3 is 14 residues long. For the CDR3, the DNA is TGCGCCAGCAGCCAAGACGGCAGGGCCTACGAGCAGTACTTC. It yields the protein CASSQDGRAYEQYF.

There are a few counts of this clonotype. This chain connects TRBV6-5 to TRBJ1-2; TRBD1 aligns across 9 bases. CDR1 MNHEY and CDR2 SVGAGI come from the germline V gene. CDR3 length: 14 amino acids. V was pared by 7 bases and J by 8 bases, with 11 bases of the junction left unmatched. The CDR3 DNA sequence: TGTGCCAGCACTTGGGGGACAGGGACTGAGGGCTACACCTTC. Amino acid sequence: CASTWGTGTEGYTF.

The chain has TRBV7-9 and TRBJ1-4, with 7 nucleotides matching TRBD1. With 4 bases clipped from V and 4 bases from J, the junction kept 6 bases outside the gene matches. CDR1 SEHNR and CDR2 FQNEAQ come from the germline V gene (reference sequence). CDR3 size: 15 residues. CDR3 in DNA: TGTGCCAGCAGCTCGACAGGGTCTTATAATGAAAAACTGTTTTTT. Its translation is CASSSTGSYNEKLFF.

This clonotype was counted ten times or more. This sequence joins TRBV6-2 or TRBV6-3 and TRBJ2-1, with D perhaps TRBD1 (5 bases). Germline V gives CDR1 MNHEY, CDR2 SVGEGT. The CDR3 totals 12 residues. V lost 2 bases and J 7 bases, leaving 6 bases between the germline ends. In DNA form, the CDR3 reads TGTGCCAGCAGTTACGCAGGGAATGAGCAGTTCTTC. The encoded protein is CASSYAGNEQFF.

The rearrangement uses TRBV28 and TRBJ2-1; no reliable D call. Trimming took off 5 bases at V and 4 bases at J, with 6 bases between the two ends. The V gene's germline CDR1 is MDHEN and CDR2 SYDVKM. The CDR3 totals 12 residues. Here the CDR3 reads CASSEKYNEQFF. Written as DNA, the CDR3 is TGTGCCAGCAGTGAGAAGTACAATGAGCAGTTCTTC.

J is TRBJ2-1 and V is TRBV9; 7 nucleotides align to TRBD1. CDR3 length: 14 amino acids. The J segment lost 8 bases and the V segment lost 0 bases, leaving 5 bases of the junction unmatched. CDR1 and CDR2 (germline): SGDLS, YYNGEE. CDR3 sequence (DNA): TGTGCCAGCAGCGTAGTTCAAGGGGGCTATGAGCAGTTCTTC. Amino acid sequence: CASSVVQGGYEQFF.